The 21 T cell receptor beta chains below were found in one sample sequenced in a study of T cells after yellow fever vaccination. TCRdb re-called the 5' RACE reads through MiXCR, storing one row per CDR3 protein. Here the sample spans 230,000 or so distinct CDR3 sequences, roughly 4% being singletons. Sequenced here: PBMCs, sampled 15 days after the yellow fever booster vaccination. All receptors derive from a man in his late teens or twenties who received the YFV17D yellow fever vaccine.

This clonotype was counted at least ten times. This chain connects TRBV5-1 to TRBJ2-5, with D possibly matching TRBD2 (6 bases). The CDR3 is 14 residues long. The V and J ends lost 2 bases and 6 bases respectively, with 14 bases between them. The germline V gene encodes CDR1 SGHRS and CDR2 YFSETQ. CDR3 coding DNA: TGCGCCAGCAGCTTTGAGATGGAGGGGAAGACCCAGTACTTC. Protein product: CASSFEMEGKTQYF.

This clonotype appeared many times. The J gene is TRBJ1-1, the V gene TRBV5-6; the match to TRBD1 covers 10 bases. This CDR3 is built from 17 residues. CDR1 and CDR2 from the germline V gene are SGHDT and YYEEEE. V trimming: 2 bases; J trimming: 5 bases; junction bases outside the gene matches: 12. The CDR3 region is CASSFLRLRDRGTEAFF. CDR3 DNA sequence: TGTGCCAGCAGCTTTTTAAGACTCCGGGACAGGGGTACTGAAGCTTTCTTT.

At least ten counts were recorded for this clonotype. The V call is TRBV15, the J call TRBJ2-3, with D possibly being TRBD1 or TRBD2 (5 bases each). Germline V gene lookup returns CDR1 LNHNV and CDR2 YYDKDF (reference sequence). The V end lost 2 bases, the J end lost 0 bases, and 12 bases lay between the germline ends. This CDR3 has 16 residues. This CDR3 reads CATSRSRGTSTDTQYF. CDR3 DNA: TGTGCCACCAGCAGATCGAGGGGAACGAGCACAGATACGCAGTATTTT.

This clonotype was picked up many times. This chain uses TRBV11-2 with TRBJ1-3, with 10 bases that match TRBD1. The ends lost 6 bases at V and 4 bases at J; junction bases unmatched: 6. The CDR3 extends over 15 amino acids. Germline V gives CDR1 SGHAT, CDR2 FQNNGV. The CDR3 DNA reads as TGTGCCAGCAGTAAAGGGACAGGGGACGGAAACACCATATATTTT. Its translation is CASSKGTGDGNTIYF.

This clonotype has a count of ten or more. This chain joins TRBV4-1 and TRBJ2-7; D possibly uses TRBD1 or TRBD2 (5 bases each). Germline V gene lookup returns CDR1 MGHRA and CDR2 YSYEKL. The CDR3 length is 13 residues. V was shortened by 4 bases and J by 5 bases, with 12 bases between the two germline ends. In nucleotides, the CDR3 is TGCGCCAGCAGCCCCCCCCGGGACGACGAGCAGTACTTC. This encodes CASSPPRDDEQYF.

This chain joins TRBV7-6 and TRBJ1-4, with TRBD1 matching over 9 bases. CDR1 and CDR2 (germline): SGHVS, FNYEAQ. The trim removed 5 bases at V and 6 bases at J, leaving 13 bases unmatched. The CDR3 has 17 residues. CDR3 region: CASSPRQGEYEHEKLFF. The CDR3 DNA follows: TGTGCCAGCAGCCCCCGACAGGGGGAATACGAGCATGAAAAACTGTTTTTT.

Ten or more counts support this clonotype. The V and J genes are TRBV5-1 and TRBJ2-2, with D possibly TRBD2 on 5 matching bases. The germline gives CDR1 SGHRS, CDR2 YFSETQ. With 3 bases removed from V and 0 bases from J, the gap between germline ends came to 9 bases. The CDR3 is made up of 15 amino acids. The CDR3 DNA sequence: TGCGCCAGCAGCTCTACTAGGGCGAACACCGGGGAGCTGTTTTTT. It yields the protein CASSSTRANTGELFF.

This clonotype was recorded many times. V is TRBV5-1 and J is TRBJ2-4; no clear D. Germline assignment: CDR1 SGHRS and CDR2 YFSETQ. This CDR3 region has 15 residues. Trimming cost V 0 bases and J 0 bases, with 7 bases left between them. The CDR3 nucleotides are TGCGCCAGCAGCTTGGAGACCTTAGCCAAAAACATTCAGTACTTC. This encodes CASSLETLAKNIQYF.

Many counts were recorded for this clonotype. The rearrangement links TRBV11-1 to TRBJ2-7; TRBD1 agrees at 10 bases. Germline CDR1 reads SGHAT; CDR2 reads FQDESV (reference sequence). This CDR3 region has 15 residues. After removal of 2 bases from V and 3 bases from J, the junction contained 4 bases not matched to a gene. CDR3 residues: CASSLRRTGGYEQYV. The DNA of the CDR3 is TGTGCCAGCAGCTTAAGGCGGACAGGGGGCTACGAGCAGTACGTC.

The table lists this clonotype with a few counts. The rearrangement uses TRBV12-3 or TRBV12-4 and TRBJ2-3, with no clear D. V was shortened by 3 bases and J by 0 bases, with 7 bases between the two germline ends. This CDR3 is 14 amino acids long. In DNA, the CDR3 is TGTGCCAGCAGTTTTCGGTTTAGCACAGATACGCAGTATTTT. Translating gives CASSFRFSTDTQYF.

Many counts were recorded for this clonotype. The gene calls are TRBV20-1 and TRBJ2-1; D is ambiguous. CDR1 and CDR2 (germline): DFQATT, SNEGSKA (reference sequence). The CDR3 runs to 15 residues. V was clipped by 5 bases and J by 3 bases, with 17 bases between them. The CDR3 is CSASTGRTFYNEQFF. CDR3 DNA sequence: TGCAGTGCTTCGACTGGCCGTACATTCTACAATGAGCAGTTCTTC.

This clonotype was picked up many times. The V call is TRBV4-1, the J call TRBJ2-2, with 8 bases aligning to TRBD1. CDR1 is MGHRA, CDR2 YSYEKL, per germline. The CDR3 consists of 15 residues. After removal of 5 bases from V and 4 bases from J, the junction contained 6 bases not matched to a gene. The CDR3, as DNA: TGCGCCAGCAGCGGACGGACAGGGCCCACCGGGGAGCTGTTTTTT. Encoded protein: CASSGRTGPTGELFF.

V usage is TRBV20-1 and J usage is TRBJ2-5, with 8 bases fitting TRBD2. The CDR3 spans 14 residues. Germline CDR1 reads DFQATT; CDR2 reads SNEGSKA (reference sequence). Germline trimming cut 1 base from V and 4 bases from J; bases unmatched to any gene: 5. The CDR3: CSARGRGARETQYF. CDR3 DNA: TGCAGTGCTAGAGGGCGGGGGGCCCGAGAGACCCAGTACTTC.

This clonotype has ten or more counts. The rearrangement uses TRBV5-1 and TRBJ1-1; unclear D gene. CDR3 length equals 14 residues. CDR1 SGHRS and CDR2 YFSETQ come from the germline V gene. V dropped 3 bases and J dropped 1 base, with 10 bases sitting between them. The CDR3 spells CASSSTSGNTEAFF. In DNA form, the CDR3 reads TGCGCCAGCAGCTCGACGTCGGGGAACACTGAAGCTTTCTTT.

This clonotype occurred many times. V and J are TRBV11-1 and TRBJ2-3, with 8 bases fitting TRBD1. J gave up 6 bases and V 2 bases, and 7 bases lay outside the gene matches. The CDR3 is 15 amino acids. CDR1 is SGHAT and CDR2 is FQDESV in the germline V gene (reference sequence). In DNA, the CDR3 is TGTGCCAGCAGCTTACCCAGGGGGCTTGGGGATACGCAGTATTTT. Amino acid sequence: CASSLPRGLGDTQYF.

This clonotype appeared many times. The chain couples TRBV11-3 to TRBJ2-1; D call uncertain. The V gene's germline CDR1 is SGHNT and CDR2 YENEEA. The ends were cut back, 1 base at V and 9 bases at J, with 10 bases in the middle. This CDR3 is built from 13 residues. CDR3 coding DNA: TGTGCCAGCAGCTTAGTACCGTCAAGTGAGCAGTTCTTC. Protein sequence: CASSLVPSSEQFF.

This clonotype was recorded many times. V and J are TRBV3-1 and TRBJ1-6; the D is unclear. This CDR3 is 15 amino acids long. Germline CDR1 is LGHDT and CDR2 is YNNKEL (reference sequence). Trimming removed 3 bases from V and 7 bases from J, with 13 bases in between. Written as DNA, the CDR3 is TGTGCCAGCAGCCAGGGTGGCGGCGCAAATTCACCCCTCCACTTT. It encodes CASSQGGGANSPLHF.

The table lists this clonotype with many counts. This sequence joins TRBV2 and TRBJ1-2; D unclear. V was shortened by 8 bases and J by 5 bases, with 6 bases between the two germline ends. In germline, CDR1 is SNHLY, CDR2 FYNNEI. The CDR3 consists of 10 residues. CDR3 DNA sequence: TGTGCCAGCGCCAGTTATGGCTACACCTTC. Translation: CASASYGYTF.

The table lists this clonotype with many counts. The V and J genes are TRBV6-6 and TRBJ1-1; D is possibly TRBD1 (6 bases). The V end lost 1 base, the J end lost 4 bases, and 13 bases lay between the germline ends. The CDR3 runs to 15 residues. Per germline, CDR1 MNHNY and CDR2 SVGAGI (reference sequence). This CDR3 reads CASSYLAGDGTEAFF. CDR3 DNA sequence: TGTGCCAGCAGTTACTTGGCAGGGGATGGCACTGAAGCTTTCTTT.

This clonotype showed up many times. The CDR3 DNA reads TGTGCCAGCAGCTTGGGACAGGCCGACTATGGCTACACCTTC. Its translation: CASSLGQADYGYTF. The chain employs TRBV7-2 and TRBJ1-2; 8 bases fit TRBD1. From germline, CDR1 is SGHTA and CDR2 FQGNSA. The CDR3 has 14 residues. The V and J ends lost 3 bases and 3 bases, in that order; junction bases with no gene match: 3.

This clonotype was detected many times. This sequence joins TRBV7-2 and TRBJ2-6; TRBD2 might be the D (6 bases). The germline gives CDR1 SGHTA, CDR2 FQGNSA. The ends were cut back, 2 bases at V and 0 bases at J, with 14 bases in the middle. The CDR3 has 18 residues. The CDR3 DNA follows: TGTGCCAGCAGCTTAAGGAGGGTTTTAACCTCTGGGGCCAACGTCCTGACTTTC. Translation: CASSLRRVLTSGANVLTF. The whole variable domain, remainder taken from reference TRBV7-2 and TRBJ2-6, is GAGVSQSPSNKVTEKGKDVELRCDPISGHTALYWYRQSLGQGLEFLIYFQGNSAPDKSGLPSDRFSAERTGGSVSTLTIQRTQQEDSAVYLCASSLRRVLTSGANVLTFGAGSRLTVL.